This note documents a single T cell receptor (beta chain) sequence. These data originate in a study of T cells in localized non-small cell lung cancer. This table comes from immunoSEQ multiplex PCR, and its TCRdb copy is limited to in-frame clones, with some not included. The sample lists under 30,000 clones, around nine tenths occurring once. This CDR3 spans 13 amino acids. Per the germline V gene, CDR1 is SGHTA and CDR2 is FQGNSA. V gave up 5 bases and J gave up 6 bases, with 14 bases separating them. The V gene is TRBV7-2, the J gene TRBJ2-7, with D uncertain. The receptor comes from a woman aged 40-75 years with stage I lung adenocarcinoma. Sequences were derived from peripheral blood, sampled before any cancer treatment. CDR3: CASSQSRAGEQYF. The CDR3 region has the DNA TGTGCCAGCAGCCAAAGCCGGGCTGGCGAGCAGTACTTC.